This T cell receptor (beta chain) came from a study of lymphopenia after photon versus proton radiotherapy. Comments on this clone: Its antigen remains unidentified.

TCRdb's copy holds only in-frame clones and misses some; the assay was immunoSEQ multiplex PCR. The table includes 25,000 to 30,000 clones, about four fifths detected once. Overall study findings and caveats: Larger post-nadir TCR diversity loss correlated inversely with survival in deceased patients. Oligoclonal CD8+ Temra expansion after nadir drove photon patients' diversity drop.

The V end lost 8 bases, the J end lost 2 bases, and 18 bases lay between the germline ends. The CDR3 is 15 amino acids. CDR1 and CDR2 from the germline V gene are SNHLY and FYNNEI. The specimen was peripheral blood, collected from a patient treated with photon-based radiotherapy. This clonotype was sampled from a woman between 50 and 59 years old with pancreatic cancer. The rearrangement links TRBV2 to TRBJ1-2; possibly TRBD1 for D (6 bases). CDR3 in DNA: TGTGCCAGCGGGGGGACACTTGACATAAACTATGGCTACACCTTC. Translation: CASGGTLDINYGYTF.